The text below deals with one T cell receptor beta chain. What it binds is unknown. Sequence data for DNA of cultured CD4+ T cells were generated by the Oncomine TCR Beta short-read assay. MiXCR, run by TCRdb on the PCR reads, gives a single entry per CDR3 protein. The sample records some 15,000 distinct CDR3 sequences, about 50% being singletons. The CDR3 consists of 14 residues. The sample originates from a study of vaccination and CD4 T cells after COVID-19. In the study overall: Cultures acting as controls obtained a CEFX pool, an HIV-1 Nef pool, or no peptide.

Treatment here: approximately 9-day PBMC culture with coronavirus spike peptide pools or control peptides (ViraFEST assay). Wells that each held a few million PBMCs were cultured with roughly 10 IU/ml IL-2 and about 10 ug/ml peptide pools. This chain links TRBV1 with TRBJ1-6; TRBD1, as called in the table, went unchecked against the DNA. TRBV1 is marked as a pseudogene. The origin of this receptor is a human donor who had recovered from COVID-19. Here the sequenced sample was CD4+ T cells from blood, cultured in vitro, taken before SARS-CoV-2 vaccination. CDR3 loop: CTSSQAPGDMPLHF. DNA of the CDR3: TGCACCAGCAGCCAGGCTCCGGGAGATATGCCCCTCCACTTT.